Presented here are 19 T cell receptor beta chains from one specimen sequenced in a study of cytomegalovirus exposure and HLA in healthy donors. Primers included in the PCR were 60 Vbeta and 13 Jbeta primers. TCRdb's copy holds only in-frame clones and misses some; the assay was immunoSEQ multiplex PCR. The data contain 110,000 or so clones, around 66% of them singletons. Sequenced material: PBMCs. The receptor set was obtained from a man between 18 and 35 years old in good health and CMV-seropositive.

This clone has just a few counts. This rearrangement joins TRBV10-3 to TRBJ2-3; 13 bases match TRBD2. The CDR3 has 16 amino acids. V lost 9 bases, J lost 4 bases, and 10 bases stayed unmatched. The germline gives CDR1 ENHRY, CDR2 SYGVKD. Here the CDR3 reads CAMGIQLAGGPDTQYF. The DNA of the CDR3 is TGTGCCATGGGGATTCAACTAGCGGGGGGGCCAGATACGCAGTATTTT.

The V and J genes are TRBV27 and TRBJ2-5; D may be TRBD2 (5 bases). This CDR3 has 15 amino acids. Germline CDR1 and CDR2: MNHEY and SMNVEV (reference sequence). Trimming removed 5 bases from V and 4 bases from J, with 17 bases in between. CDR3 bases: TGTGCCAGCAGTCTCCGGGCCCCCCGGGGAGAGACCCAGTACTTC. This translates into CASSLRAPRGETQYF.

V usage is TRBV19 and J usage is TRBJ1-1, with D perhaps matching TRBD1 (6 bases). Trimming left V 5 bases short and J 2 bases short, with 12 bases between. Germline assignment: CDR1 LNHDA and CDR2 SQIVND (reference sequence). The CDR3 extends over 14 amino acids. CDR3 coding DNA: TGTGCCAGTAGTCCCGGACAGATCAACACTGAAGCTTTCTTT. This sequence encodes CASSPGQINTEAFF.

This clone has just one count. The CDR3 loop is CASSHPDRGGYTF. The CDR3 DNA sequence: TGTGCCAGCTCACACCCGGACAGGGGGGGCTACACCTTC. The V and J genes are TRBV18 and TRBJ1-2, with 10 bases identical to TRBD1. Germline V gene data show CDR1 as KGHSH and CDR2 as LQKENI. This CDR3 contains 13 residues. The V segment lost 4 bases and the J segment 8 bases; nucleotides outside the gene matches: 4.

This clone is a singleton in its sample. The chain couples TRBV20-1 to TRBJ1-2; no firm D call. Trimming took off 3 bases at V and 5 bases at J, with 7 bases between the two ends. The CDR3 spans 11 residues. Germline V gene data show CDR1 as DFQATT and CDR2 as SNEGSKA (reference sequence). The DNA of the CDR3 is TGCAGTGCTAGTTCCGGGTATGGCTACACCTTC. It codes for CSASSGYGYTF.

The chain employs TRBV28 and TRBJ2-5; 8 bases agree with TRBD2. The CDR3 spans 15 residues. Germline V lookup: CDR1 MDHEN, CDR2 SYDVKM. The junction had 7 bases not matched to a gene; V was cut back by 5 bases and J by 2 bases. The CDR3 protein is CASSGGGGGQETQYF. The DNA for the CDR3 is TGTGCCAGCAGTGGGGGTGGCGGGGGGCAAGAGACCCAGTACTTC.

The chain links TRBV2 to TRBJ1-2; no clear D gene. The CDR3 has 13 residues. V shed 8 bases and J shed 7 bases, with 17 bases lying between them. The V gene's germline CDR1 is SNHLY and CDR2 FYNNEI. The CDR3 sequence is CASGGQEISGYTF. The CDR3 coding sequence is TGTGCCAGCGGAGGTCAGGAGATAAGTGGCTACACCTTC.

The chain uses TRBV6-6 and TRBJ2-7, with 11 positions matching TRBD2. From germline, CDR1 is MNHNY and CDR2 SVGAGI (reference sequence). The CDR3 sequence is 16 residues long. J lost 3 bases, V lost 4 bases, and 8 bases had no gene match. CDR3 nucleotide sequence: TGTGCCAGCAGTTCCGGGACTAGCGGCTTCGTCTACGAGCAGTACTTC. Translation: CASSSGTSGFVYEQYF.

This clone was seen a single time. The chain employs TRBV21-1 and TRBJ2-2; the D segment call TRBD2 is taken from the table without a DNA check. TRBV21-1 is a pseudogene. The CDR3 totals 14 residues. The DNA of the CDR3 is TGTGCCAGCGGGCGGGGTCGGGGCACCGGGGAGCTGTTTTTT. Amino acid sequence: CASGRGRGTGELFF.

The rearrangement uses TRBV7-2 and TRBJ2-1; 9 bases are a match to TRBD2. Germline V lookup: CDR1 SGHTA, CDR2 FQGNSA. The length of the CDR3 is 16 residues. V was clipped by 3 bases and J by 4 bases; unmatched bases: 7. The chain's CDR3 is CASSLVAGAQYNEQFF. CDR3 DNA sequence: TGTGCCAGCAGCTTGGTAGCGGGGGCGCAGTACAATGAGCAGTTCTTC.

On this clone itself: A read error may produce the germline difference seen at one junction end. The genes are TRBV6-1 and TRBJ1-4; D uncertain. Germline V gene sequence: CDR1 MNHNS, CDR2 SASEGT. CDR3 length: 15 residues. The chain's CDR3 is CASNEEVRGREKLFF. In nucleotides, the CDR3 is TGTGCCAGCAATGAAGAGGTTCGGGGTAGGGAAAAACTGTTTTTT.

The V gene is TRBV29-1, the J gene TRBJ2-3, with 9 bases matching TRBD2. V lost 4 bases, J lost 2 bases, and 4 bases stayed unmatched. Germline V CDR1 and CDR2: SQVTM, ANQGSEA. The CDR3 runs 14 residues. The CDR3 reads CSVASGEATDTQYF. CDR3 coding DNA: TGCAGCGTTGCTAGCGGGGAAGCCACAGATACGCAGTATTTT.

The chain joins TRBV25-1 to TRBJ2-7; 7 nucleotides line up with TRBD1. CDR3 length equals 15 residues. The V gene's germline CDR1 is MGHDK and CDR2 SYGVNS. V lost 6 bases to trimming and J lost 4 bases; unmatched junction nucleotides: 12. CDR3 DNA sequence: TGTGCCAGCAGCTTGCCGGGACAGAGATTTTACGAGCAGTACTTC. It translates to CASSLPGQRFYEQYF.

This clone was counted between two and nine times. The rearrangement links TRBV4-1 to TRBJ2-7; D is perhaps TRBD1 (7 bases). The germline V gene has CDR1 MGHRA and CDR2 YSYEKL. This CDR3 is built from 15 residues. V was cut by 0 bases and J by 4 bases, with 13 bases left in between. The CDR3 sequence is CASSQESQGGYEQYV. Here the CDR3 DNA reads TGCGCCAGCAGCCAAGAGTCTCAGGGGGGTTACGAGCAGTACGTC.

The chain carries TRBV5-4 and TRBJ1-2; D is ambiguous. The V and J ends lost 1 base and 4 bases respectively, with 14 bases between them. The CDR3 is 15 residues long. Germline V gene data show CDR1 as SGHNT and CDR2 as YYREEE (reference sequence). This CDR3 is CASSLFDRSSYGYTF. The CDR3 DNA reads as TGTGCCAGCAGCTTGTTCGATAGGAGTAGCTATGGCTACACCTTC.

The chain links TRBV6-6 to TRBJ2-1, with D unresolved. The germline V gene encodes CDR1 MNHNY and CDR2 SVGAGI (reference sequence). The CDR3 has 14 amino acids. The V end was cut by 2 bases, the J end by 5 bases, with 10 bases between. CDR3 coding DNA: TGTGCCAGCAGTTACGATTTTGCTAACAATGAGCAGTTCTTC. It encodes CASSYDFANNEQFF.

This clone has ten or more counts. DNA of the CDR3: TGTGCCAGCAGCTCATCCACATCCTACGAGCAGTACTTC. Translated, it gives CASSSSTSYEQYF. V usage is TRBV7-9 and J usage is TRBJ2-7; no firm D call. Germline V lookup: CDR1 SEHNR, CDR2 FQNEAQ (reference sequence). Trimming took 4 bases from V and 1 from J, leaving 8 bases between them. The CDR3 is 13 residues long.

This clone was seen more than once but under ten times. The rearrangement links TRBV10-3 to TRBJ2-5, with D unclear. Germline V gene lookup returns CDR1 ENHRY and CDR2 SYGVKD. CDR3 length: 14 amino acids. The V gene lost 3 bases and the J gene lost 7 bases, with 15 bases spanning the gap. The chain's CDR3 is CAISETQGSRTQYF. For the CDR3, the DNA is TGTGCCATCAGTGAAACCCAAGGTAGCCGGACCCAGTACTTC.

The chain uses TRBV6-5 and TRBJ2-2, with D hard to call. This CDR3 region has 15 residues. The V gene's germline CDR1 is MNHEY and CDR2 SVGAGI. Trimming shortened V by 0 bases and J by 5 bases, and 10 bases separated the two germline ends. For the CDR3, the DNA is TGTGCCAGCAGTTACTCGTCCGGTCGAACCGGGGAGCTGTTTTTT. Translating gives CASSYSSGRTGELFF.